A single T cell receptor (beta chain) is shown here with its context. This clone was seen only a few times. The target of this receptor is not known. Base qualities are not at hand, and no much larger clone is one base apart. V ends up 0 bases short and J 8 bases short, with an unmatched junction base count of 7. CDR1 is given as GTSNPN and CDR2 as SVGIG, both from the germline V gene (reference sequence). From its cysteine to its phenylalanine, the CDR3 spans 15 amino acids. CDR3 DNA is the only sequence kept; it has 45 bases, read in frame from the first base. This sample was included in a study of CD8+ T cells in alopecia areata (dated 2018 in TCRdb). A note on the overall study: The treated patients, all with moderate-to-severe alopecia areata, were enrolled in an open-label pilot trial of oral tofacitinib given at 5 to 10 mg twice daily. Patients stayed on tofacitinib for 6 to 18 months and then had 6 months of follow-up off drug so that delayed response and recurrence could be assessed. To study T cell clonal expansion in alopecia areata, the researchers applied high-throughput TCRbeta sequencing to both the C3H/HeJ mouse model and human patients. In humans, TCRbeta sequencing was performed on scalp tissue and on sorted CD4+ and CD8+ peripheral blood T cells from healthy controls and from patients with patchy or totalis/universalis alopecia areata. Patients on tofacitinib were biopsied at baseline and after 4 and 24 weeks of treatment, and several of the patients also had a later scalp biopsy. Scalp clonality was compared among normal scalp (n=4), patchy alopecia areata scalp (n=8), and alopecia totalis/universalis scalp (n=8). RNA was obtained with the PAXgene miRNA kit for fixed scalp, the miRNeasy kit for PBMCs, and the RNeasy kit for mouse skin. TCRbeta CDR3 regions were amplified by immunoSEQ multiplex PCR using 35 Vbeta forward and 13 Jbeta reverse primers.

The method behind the library was the immunoSEQ multiplex PCR assay. RNA was extracted from all samples and reverse transcribed into cDNA as template for TCR sequencing. First-strand cDNA was synthesized using SuperScript III with a 2:1 mix of oligo-dT and random hexamers. A synthetic immune receptor repertoire was used to measure amplification bias, and any remaining bias was corrected computationally. In the source study's methods: Raw reads were preprocessed for error removal, and CDR3 was defined according to IMGT conventions as running from the conserved cysteine to phenylalanine. Clonality was calculated as 1 minus Shannon entropy normalized by log2 of the number of productive unique TCRs. CD4 or CD8 identity of scalp clones was inferred by cross-referencing scalp TCRbeta sequences with sorted blood CD4 and CD8 repertoires. Not all clones reach the TCRdb copy of this immuneACCESS table, which keeps in-frame sequences only. Checked studies attribute under half of the gap to unresolved V genes and leave the rest unexplained. That table furnishes V, J and clone size, whereas the DNA furnished D and trimming. This sample holds 100,000 to 150,000 clones; 35% to 45% were observed only once. Jointly, the top ten make up roughly 3.2% of the sample.

Study-level results and caveats: Shared TCR sequences between patients were less evident than in mice, which may be partly attributable to HLA diversity in the patient population. Lesional scalp, especially in alopecia totalis/universalis, showed higher clonality and more expanded CD8+ clones than normal scalp, suggesting antigenic drive. Unlike mouse skin, where gammadelta T cells dominate, normal human skin contains resident alphabeta T cells that get sequenced too, which complicates analysis of the scalp TCR repertoire.

From alopecia areata patients, peripheral blood was collected along with lesional scalp punch biopsies. PBMCs were isolated by density centrifugation and stained for CD3, CD4 and CD8, and CD4+ and CD8+ T cells were sorted on a FACSAria. The specimen sequenced was CD4+ T cells sorted from blood. This TCR derives from a human donor with alopecia areata. In this chain, TRBV30 is recombined with TRBJ2-1, with TRBD1 matching 10 junction bases. The CDR3 loop reads CAWSVGTGEGDEQFF. In nucleotides, the sequence is TGTGCCTGGAGTGTCGGGACAGGGGAGGGCGATGAGCAGTTCTTC.